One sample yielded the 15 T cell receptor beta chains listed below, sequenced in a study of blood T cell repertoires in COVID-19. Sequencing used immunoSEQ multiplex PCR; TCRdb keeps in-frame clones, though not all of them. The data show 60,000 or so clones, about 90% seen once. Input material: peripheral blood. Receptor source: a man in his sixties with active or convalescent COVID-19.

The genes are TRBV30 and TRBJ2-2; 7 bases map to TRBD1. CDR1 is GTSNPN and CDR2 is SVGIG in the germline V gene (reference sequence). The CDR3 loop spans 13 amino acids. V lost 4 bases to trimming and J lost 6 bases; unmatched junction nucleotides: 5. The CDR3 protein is CAWTVGGPGELFF. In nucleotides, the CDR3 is TGTGCCTGGACCGTAGGGGGCCCCGGGGAGCTGTTTTTT.

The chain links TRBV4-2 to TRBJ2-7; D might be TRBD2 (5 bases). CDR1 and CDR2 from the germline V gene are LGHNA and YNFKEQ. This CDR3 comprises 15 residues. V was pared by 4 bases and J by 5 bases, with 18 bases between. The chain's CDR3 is CASSRTRGYSDEQYF. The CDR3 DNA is TGTGCCAGCAGCCGGACGAGAGGGTATTCGGACGAGCAGTACTTC.

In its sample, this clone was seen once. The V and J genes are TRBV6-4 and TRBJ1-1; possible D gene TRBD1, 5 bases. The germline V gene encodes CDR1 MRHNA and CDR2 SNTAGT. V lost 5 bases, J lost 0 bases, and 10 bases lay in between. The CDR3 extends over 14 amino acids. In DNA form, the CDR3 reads TGTGCCAGCAGTACAGGACGGCTGAACACTGAAGCTTTCTTT. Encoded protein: CASSTGRLNTEAFF.

The CDR3 reads CASIKSRQGLSYEQYF. CDR3 nucleotides: TGCGCCAGCATTAAGTCGAGACAGGGCCTTTCCTACGAGCAGTACTTC. The gene calls are TRBV23-1 and TRBJ2-7; TRBD1 matches 7 bases. TRBV23-1 is identified as an open reading frame with a role that is uncertain. The CDR3 extends over 16 amino acids. J gave up 1 base and V 7 bases, and 13 bases lay outside the gene matches.

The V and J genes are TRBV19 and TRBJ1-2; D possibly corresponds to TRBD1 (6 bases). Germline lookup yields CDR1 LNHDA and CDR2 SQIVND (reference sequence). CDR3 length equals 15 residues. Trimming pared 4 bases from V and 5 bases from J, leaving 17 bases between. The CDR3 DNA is TGTGCCAGTAGTAGGGGACAAGGGGGAAGGTATGGCTACACCTTC. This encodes CASSRGQGGRYGYTF.

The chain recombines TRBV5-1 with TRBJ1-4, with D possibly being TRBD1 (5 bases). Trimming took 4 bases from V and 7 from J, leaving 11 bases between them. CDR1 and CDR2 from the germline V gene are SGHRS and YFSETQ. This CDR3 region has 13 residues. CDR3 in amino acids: CASSQSGLEKLFF. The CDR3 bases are TGCGCCAGCAGCCAGTCGGGACTTGAAAAACTGTTTTTT. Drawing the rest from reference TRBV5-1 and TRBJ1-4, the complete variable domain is KAGVTQTPRYLIKTRGQQVTLSCSPISGHRSVSWYQQTPGQGLQFLFEYFSETQRNKGNFPGRFSGRQFSNSRSEMNVSTLELGDSALYLCASSQSGLEKLFFGSGTQLSVL.

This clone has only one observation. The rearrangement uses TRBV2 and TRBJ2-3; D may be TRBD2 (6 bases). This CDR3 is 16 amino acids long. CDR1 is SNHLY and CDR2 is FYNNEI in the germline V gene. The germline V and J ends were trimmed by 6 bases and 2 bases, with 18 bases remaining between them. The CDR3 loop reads CASRSGSDTFTDTQYF. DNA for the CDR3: TGTGCCAGCAGAAGCGGGTCCGACACGTTCACAGATACGCAGTATTTT.

The CDR3 sequence is CASSISREGYGYTF. As DNA, the CDR3 is TGTGCCAGTAGTATTTCCAGGGAAGGCTATGGCTACACCTTC. V and J are TRBV19 and TRBJ1-2, with D possibly being TRBD1 (5 bases). The CDR3 loop spans 14 amino acids. V was trimmed by 3 bases and J by 4 bases, leaving 12 bases between them. CDR1 and CDR2 from the germline V gene are LNHDA and SQIVND (reference sequence).

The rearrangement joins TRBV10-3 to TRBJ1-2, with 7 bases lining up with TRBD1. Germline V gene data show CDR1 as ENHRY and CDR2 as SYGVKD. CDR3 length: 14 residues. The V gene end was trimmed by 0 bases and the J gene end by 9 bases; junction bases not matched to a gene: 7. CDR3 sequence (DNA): TGTGCCATCAGTGAGTCGGGGGACAGACGTAGCTACACCTTC. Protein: CAISESGDRRSYTF.

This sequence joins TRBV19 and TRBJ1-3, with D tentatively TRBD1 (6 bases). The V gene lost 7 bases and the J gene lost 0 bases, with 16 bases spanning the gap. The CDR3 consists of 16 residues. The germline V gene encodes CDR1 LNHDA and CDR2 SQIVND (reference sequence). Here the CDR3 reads CASTEYRAFSGNTIYF. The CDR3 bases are TGTGCCAGTACCGAATACAGGGCTTTCTCTGGAAACACCATATATTTT.

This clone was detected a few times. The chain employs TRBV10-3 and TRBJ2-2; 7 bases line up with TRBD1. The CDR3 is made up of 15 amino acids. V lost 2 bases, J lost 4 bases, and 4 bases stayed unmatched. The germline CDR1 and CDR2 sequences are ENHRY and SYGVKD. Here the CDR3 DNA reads TGTGCCATCAGTGAGCCGGACAGGCCCACCGGGGAGCTGTTTTTT. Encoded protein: CAISEPDRPTGELFF.

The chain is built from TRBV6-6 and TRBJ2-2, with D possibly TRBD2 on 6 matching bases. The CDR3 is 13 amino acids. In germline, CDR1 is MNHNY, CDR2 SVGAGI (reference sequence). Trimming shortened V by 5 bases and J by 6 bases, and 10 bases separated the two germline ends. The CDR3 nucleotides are TGTGCCAGCAGTCCAGGGAGGTCCGGGGAGCTGTTTTTT. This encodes CASSPGRSGELFF.

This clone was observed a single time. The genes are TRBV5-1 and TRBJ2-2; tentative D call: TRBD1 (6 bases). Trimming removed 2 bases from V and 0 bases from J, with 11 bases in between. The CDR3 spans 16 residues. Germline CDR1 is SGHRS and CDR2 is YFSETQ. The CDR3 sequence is CASSFLDSTNTGELFF. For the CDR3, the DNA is TGCGCCAGCAGCTTCCTGGACAGTACGAACACCGGGGAGCTGTTTTTT.

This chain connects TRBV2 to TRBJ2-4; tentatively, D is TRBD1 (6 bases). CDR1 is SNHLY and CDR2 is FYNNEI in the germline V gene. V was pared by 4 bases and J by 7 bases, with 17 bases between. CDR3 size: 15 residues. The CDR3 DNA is TGTGCCAGCAGTGTTTCGCAGGGGTTGGGGAACATTCAGTACTTC. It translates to CASSVSQGLGNIQYF.

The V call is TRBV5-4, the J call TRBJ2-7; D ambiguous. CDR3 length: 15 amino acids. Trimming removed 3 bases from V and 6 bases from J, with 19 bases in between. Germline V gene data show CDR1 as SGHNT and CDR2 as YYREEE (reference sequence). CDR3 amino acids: CASSSPAFASGEQYF. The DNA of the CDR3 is TGTGCCAGCAGCTCCCCAGCCTTCGCTTCGGGCGAGCAGTACTTC.